Given below is one T cell receptor (beta chain) in context. Antigen: not known. Autoimmune disease history or systemic immunosuppression led to patients being barred. The data are from a study of OX40 agonist ivuxolimab in advanced cancers. Across the study: Patients treated during dose escalation were battling hepatocellular carcinoma, melanoma, renal cell or head and neck cancer. Partial responses were seen in three patients, one with hepatocellular carcinoma and two with cutaneous melanoma. General observations from the study: Clones of CD4+ and CD8+ blood T cells grew by week 6 at doses of 0.1 to 3.0 mg/kg.

TCRdb keeps only in-frame clones here, not all; method: immunoSEQ multiplex PCR. The sample lists about 71,000 clones, over 90% occurring once. The source material was CD4+ or CD8+ T cells sorted from blood, sampled in a trial of the OX40 agonist ivuxolimab. The clonotype comes from an adult with an advanced solid tumor such as melanoma, head and neck, liver or kidney cancer.

The CDR3 spells CASSMGKVNTEAFF. CDR3 bases: TGTGCCAGTAGTATGGGGAAAGTGAACACTGAAGCTTTCTTT. The V call is TRBV19, the J call TRBJ1-1; D remains unclear. The CDR3 consists of 14 residues. V lost 3 bases and J lost 0, with 8 bases in between. Germline V gene lookup returns CDR1 LNHDA and CDR2 SQIVND (reference sequence).